The source of this T cell receptor beta chain is a study of blood T cell repertoires in COVID-19. Looking at the study overall: The United States, Italy and Spain provided the acute and convalescent COVID-19 samples. Sources were T cells, B-cell-depleted T cells, or PBMCs; the material itself was cDNA or gDNA.

In the source study's methods: Counts of nucleated cells, estimated from reference gene primer amplification, were obtained. Measured with immunoSEQ multiplex PCR; TCRdb has only the in-frame clones, and not every one. That table gives V, J and clone size, and the DNA gave D and trimming. The data contain a few hundred thousand clones, over 75% of them seen just once; the ten biggest clones take up around 9.1%. The specimen was peripheral blood. The clonotype originates from a human donor in a cohort sampled during active COVID-19.

DNA of the CDR3: TGTGCCAGCAGAGCCCAGGGGGCCAACGAGCAGTACTTC. Protein: CASRAQGANEQYF. The chain couples TRBV6-5 to TRBJ2-7; 8 bases are a match to TRBD1. Germline V gene lookup returns CDR1 MNHEY and CDR2 SVGAGI. V was clipped by 6 bases and J by 5 bases; unmatched bases: 6. CDR3 length: 13 amino acids.